The TCR beta chain under discussion was sequenced for a study of regulatory and conventional T cells in RAG deficiency. Findings and caveats of the study: RAG-deficient patients showed markedly lower Shannon entropy and higher Simpson indices than control T-cell subsets.

In regard to this clone: Its specificity is unknown.

Genomic DNA came from blood conventional CD4+ T cells gated CD25-low CD127-high. Only in-frame clones appear in the TCRdb table, and some are missing; sequencing was by immunoSEQ multiplex PCR. Here the sample spans 13,000 or so clones, approximately 93% being singletons. CDR3 length: 14 amino acids. CDR1 KGHSH and CDR2 LQKENI come from the germline V gene. Between the trimmed V and J ends, which lost 3 bases and 9 bases, there was a span of 14 bases. These data were also filed under a second study, of regulatory T cells. This second report adds: The PCR used 52 TRBV and 13 TRBJ primers. Regulatory T cells showed the strongest V-J pair restriction and V/J gene skewing among patient repertoires.

The sequence was obtained from a human donor in good health. The sample taken for sequencing was CD4+ effector T cells sorted from blood. This rearrangement joins TRBV18 to TRBJ2-2; D gene unclear. The DNA of the CDR3 is TGTGCCAGCTCACCCTCGCAAACGGCGTGGGAGCTGTTTTTT. It encodes CASSPSQTAWELFF.